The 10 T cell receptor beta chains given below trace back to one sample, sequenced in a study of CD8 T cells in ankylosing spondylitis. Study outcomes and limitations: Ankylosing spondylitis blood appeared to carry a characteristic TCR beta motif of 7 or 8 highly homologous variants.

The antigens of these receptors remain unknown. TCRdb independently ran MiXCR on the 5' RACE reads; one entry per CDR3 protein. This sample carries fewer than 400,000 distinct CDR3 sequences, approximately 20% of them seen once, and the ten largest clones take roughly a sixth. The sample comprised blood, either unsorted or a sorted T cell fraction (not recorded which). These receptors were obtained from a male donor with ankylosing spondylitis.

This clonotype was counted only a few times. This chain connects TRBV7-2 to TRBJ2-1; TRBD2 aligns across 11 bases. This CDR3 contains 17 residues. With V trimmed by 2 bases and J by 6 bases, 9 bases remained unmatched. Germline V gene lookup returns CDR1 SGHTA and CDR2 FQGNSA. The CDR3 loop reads CASSLKPPGLAGNEQFF. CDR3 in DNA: TGTGCCAGCAGCTTAAAACCCCCAGGACTAGCGGGCAATGAGCAGTTCTTC.

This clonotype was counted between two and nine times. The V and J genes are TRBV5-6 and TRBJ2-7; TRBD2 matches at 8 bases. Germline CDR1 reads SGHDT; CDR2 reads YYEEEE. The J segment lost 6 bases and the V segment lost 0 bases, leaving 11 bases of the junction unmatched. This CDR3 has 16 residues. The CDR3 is CASSLVPGSGSIEQYF. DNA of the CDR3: TGTGCCAGCAGCTTGGTTCCAGGGAGCGGGAGCATCGAGCAGTACTTC. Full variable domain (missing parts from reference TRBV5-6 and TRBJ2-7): DAGVTQSPTHLIKTRGQQVTLRCSPKSGHDTVSWYQQALGQGPQFIFQYYEEEERQRGNFPDRFSGHQFPNYSSELNVNALLLGDSALYLCASSLVPGSGSIEQYFGPGTRLTVT.

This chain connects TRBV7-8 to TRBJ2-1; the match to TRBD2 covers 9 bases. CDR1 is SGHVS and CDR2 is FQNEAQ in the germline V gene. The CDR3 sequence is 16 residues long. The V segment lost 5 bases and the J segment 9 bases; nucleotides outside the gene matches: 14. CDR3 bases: TGTGCCAGCAGCCCCCTGAACTTAGCGGGAGTGACTGAGCAGTTCTTC. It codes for CASSPLNLAGVTEQFF. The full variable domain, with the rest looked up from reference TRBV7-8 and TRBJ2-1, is GAGVSQSPRYKVAKRGQDVALRCDPISGHVSLFWYQQALGQGPEFLTYFQNEAQLDKSGLPSDRFFAERPEGSVSTLKIQRTQQEDSAVYLCASSPLNLAGVTEQFFGPGTRLTVL.

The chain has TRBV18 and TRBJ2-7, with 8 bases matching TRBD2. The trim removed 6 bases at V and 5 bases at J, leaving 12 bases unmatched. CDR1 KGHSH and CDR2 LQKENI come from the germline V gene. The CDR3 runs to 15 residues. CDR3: CASSPWRGALDEQYF. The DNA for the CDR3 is TGTGCCAGCTCCCCGTGGCGGGGGGCCTTAGACGAGCAGTACTTC.

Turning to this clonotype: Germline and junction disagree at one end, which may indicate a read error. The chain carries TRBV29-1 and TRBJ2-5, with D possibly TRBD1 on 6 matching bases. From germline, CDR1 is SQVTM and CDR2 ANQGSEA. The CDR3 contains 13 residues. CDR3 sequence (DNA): TGCAGCGTTGAAGAAGGGGGACAAGAGACCCAGTCCTTC. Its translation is CSVEEGGQETQSF.

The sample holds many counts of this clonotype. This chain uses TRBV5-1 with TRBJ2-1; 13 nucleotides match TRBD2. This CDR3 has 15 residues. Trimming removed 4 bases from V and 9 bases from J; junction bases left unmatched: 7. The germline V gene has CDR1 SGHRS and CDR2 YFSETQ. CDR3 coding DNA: TGCGCCAGCAGCCCACGGACTAGCGGGAGTGGTGAGCAGTTCTTC. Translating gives CASSPRTSGSGEQFF.

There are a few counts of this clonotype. Written as DNA, the CDR3 is TGCAGCGCTACGGGACAGGGCATTCCCACCGGGGAGCTGTTTTTT. Translated: CSATGQGIPTGELFF. The chain has TRBV29-1 and TRBJ2-2; 9 bases match TRBD1. The CDR3 has 15 residues. The ends lost 7 bases at V and 4 bases at J; junction bases unmatched: 10. The germline V gene encodes CDR1 SQVTM and CDR2 ANQGSEA.

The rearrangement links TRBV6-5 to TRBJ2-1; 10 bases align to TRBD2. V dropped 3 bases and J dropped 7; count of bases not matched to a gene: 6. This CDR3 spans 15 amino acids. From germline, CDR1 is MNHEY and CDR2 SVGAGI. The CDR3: CASSYSPSGSNEQFF. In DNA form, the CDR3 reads TGTGCCAGCAGTTATAGTCCTAGCGGGAGTAATGAGCAGTTCTTC.

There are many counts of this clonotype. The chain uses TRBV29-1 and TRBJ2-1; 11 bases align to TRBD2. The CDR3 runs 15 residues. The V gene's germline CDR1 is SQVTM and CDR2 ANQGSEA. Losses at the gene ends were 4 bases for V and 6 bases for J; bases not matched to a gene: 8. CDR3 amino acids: CSVGRLAGRGNEQFF. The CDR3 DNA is TGCAGCGTTGGCCGACTAGCGGGACGGGGCAATGAGCAGTTCTTC.

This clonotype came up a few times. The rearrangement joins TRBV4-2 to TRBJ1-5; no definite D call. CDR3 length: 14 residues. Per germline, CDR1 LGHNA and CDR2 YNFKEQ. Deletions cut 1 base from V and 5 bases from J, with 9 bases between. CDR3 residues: CASSQGRRDQPQHF. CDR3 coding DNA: TGTGCCAGCAGCCAAGGTCGGAGGGATCAGCCCCAGCATTTT.